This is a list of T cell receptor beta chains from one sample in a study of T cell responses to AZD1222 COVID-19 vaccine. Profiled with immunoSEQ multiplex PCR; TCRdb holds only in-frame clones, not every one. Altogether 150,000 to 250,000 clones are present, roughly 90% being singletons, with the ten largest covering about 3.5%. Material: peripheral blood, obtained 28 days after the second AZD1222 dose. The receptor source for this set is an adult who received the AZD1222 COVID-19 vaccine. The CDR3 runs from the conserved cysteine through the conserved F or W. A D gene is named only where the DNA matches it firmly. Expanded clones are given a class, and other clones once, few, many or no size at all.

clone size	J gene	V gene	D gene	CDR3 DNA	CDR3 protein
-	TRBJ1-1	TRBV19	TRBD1	TGTGCCAGTAGTATGAAACAGGGACAGCCGAACACTGAAGCTTTCTTT	CASSMKQGQPNTEAFF
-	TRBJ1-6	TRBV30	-	TGTGCCTGGAGTCTTTCGGCCCCGGATGCACCCCTCCACTTT	CAWSLSAPDAPLHF
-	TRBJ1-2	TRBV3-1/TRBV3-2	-	TGTGCCAGCAGCCTGGACATGGACGGATGCTACACCTTC	CASSLDMDGCYTF
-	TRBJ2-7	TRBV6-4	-	TGTGCCAGCAGTGTAGGGCCAGAGGCCTCCTACGAGCAGTACTTC	CASSVGPEASYEQYF
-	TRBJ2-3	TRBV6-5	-	TGTGCCAGCAGTTACTCGCGGAGCGGAGATACGCAGTATTTT	CASSYSRSGDTQYF
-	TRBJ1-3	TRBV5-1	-	TGCGCCAGCCGCCGGGACACTGGAAACACCATATATTTT	CASRRDTGNTIYF
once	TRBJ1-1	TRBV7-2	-	TGTGCCAGCAGCTCCAAAGGGGGTATCACTGAAGCTTTCTTT	CASSSKGGITEAFF
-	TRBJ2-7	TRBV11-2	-	TGTGCCAGCAGCTTACAGCAGTTCGGCTACGAGCAGTACTTC	CASSLQQFGYEQYF
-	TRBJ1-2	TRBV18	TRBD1	TGTGCCAGCTCACCGACACAGGGGTATGGCTACACCTTC	CASSPTQGYGYTF
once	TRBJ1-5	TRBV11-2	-	TGTGCCAGCAGCTTAGGCGACAGCTCTAATCAGCCCCAGCATTTT	CASSLGDSSNQPQHF
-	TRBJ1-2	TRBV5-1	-	TGCGCCAGCAGCTTGGTGGGGGGCCGCGACTATGGCTACACCTTC	CASSLVGGRDYGYTF
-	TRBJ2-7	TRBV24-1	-	TGTGCCACCAGTCTCAAGCAGGGAAGATGGGACTACGAGCAGTACTTC	CATSLKQGRWDYEQYF
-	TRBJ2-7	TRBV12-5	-	TGTGCTAGTGGTTTGTCACGCGCCTACGAGCAGTACTTC	CASGLSRAYEQYF
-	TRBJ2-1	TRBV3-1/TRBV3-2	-	TGTGCCAGCAGCCTTCGGGAGAATGAGCAGTTCTTC	CASSLRENEQFF
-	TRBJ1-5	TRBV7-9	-	TGTGCCAGCAGCTTTATGGGTCAGCCCCAGCATTTT	CASSFMGQPQHF
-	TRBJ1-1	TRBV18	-	TGTGCCAGCTCACTACAGGGGAACACTGAAGCTTTCTTT	CASSLQGNTEAFF
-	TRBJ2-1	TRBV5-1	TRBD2	TGCGCCAGCACCCACTCTGGGGGGGAGAACTACAATGAGCAGTTCTTC	CASTHSGGENYNEQFF